A selection of T cell receptor beta chains follows, all from one sample in a study of T cells in localized non-small cell lung cancer. Measured with immunoSEQ multiplex PCR; TCRdb has only the in-frame clones, and not every one. The table has about 52,000 clones, around nine tenths seen once; the top ten hold around 16%. The sequences come from PBMCs, collected before any cancer treatment. The source of these receptors is a female donor with stage II lung adenocarcinoma. CDR3s include the opening cysteine and the closing phenylalanine or tryptophan. Each record gives: clone size, D gene, V gene, J gene, CDR3 DNA, CDR3 protein. A D gene is named only where the DNA matches it firmly. Expanded clones are given a class, and other clones once, few, many or no size at all.

abundance: NA; d_gene: NA; v_gene: TRBV29-1; j_gene: TRBJ1-5; CDR3nt: TGCAGCGCTCCTCTAGAAGGGCGTGTCTCGGGTAGCAATCAGCCCCAGCATTTT; CDR3aa: CSAPLEGRVSGSNQPQHF
abundance: NA; d_gene: TRBD1; v_gene: TRBV5-4; j_gene: TRBJ1-2; CDR3nt: TGTGCCAGCAGCTTAGCGGCAGGGGGTAACTATGGCTACACCTTC; CDR3aa: CASSLAAGGNYGYTF
abundance: NA; d_gene: TRBD1; v_gene: TRBV11-2; j_gene: TRBJ1-4; CDR3nt: TGTGCCAGCAGCTCCTCCGGGACAGGGAATGAAAAACTGTTTTTT; CDR3aa: CASSSSGTGNEKLFF
abundance: NA; d_gene: NA; v_gene: TRBV6-1; j_gene: TRBJ1-1; CDR3nt: TGTGCCAGCATCCCCGCGGGGGGCACTGAAGCTTTCTTT; CDR3aa: CASIPAGGTEAFF
abundance: NA; d_gene: TRBD1; v_gene: TRBV5-1; j_gene: TRBJ2-7; CDR3nt: TGCGCCAGCAGGAAATCTACGGACAGGGGTGTCTACGAGCAGTACTTC; CDR3aa: CASRKSTDRGVYEQYF
abundance: once; d_gene: NA; v_gene: TRBV7-9; j_gene: TRBJ2-5; CDR3nt: TGTGCCAGCAGCCCCAAAGGCGGGGAGACCCAGTACTTC; CDR3aa: CASSPKGGETQYF
abundance: NA; d_gene: TRBD2; v_gene: TRBV6-4; j_gene: TRBJ2-3; CDR3nt: TGTGCCAGCAGCCCCGAGCGGGGGGATACGCAGTATTTT; CDR3aa: CASSPERGDTQYF
abundance: NA; d_gene: NA; v_gene: TRBV18; j_gene: TRBJ1-1; CDR3nt: TGTGCCAGCTCACCACCGGGCGATGTTGGTAGGACTGAAGCTTTCTTT; CDR3aa: CASSPPGDVGRTEAFF
abundance: NA; d_gene: TRBD1; v_gene: TRBV6-5; j_gene: TRBJ1-1; CDR3nt: TGTGCCAGCAGGACAGGGACAGGGGAAGCTTTCTTT; CDR3aa: CASRTGTGEAFF
abundance: once; d_gene: NA; v_gene: TRBV18; j_gene: TRBJ1-5; CDR3nt: TGTGCCAGCTCACCAGGTATAGGCAATCAGCCCCAGCATTTT; CDR3aa: CASSPGIGNQPQHF
abundance: NA; d_gene: NA; v_gene: TRBV18; j_gene: TRBJ2-7; CDR3nt: TGTGCCAGCTCACCACCAGCCCGATCCGAGCAGTACTTC; CDR3aa: CASSPPARSEQYF
abundance: NA; d_gene: NA; v_gene: TRBV5-1; j_gene: TRBJ2-7; CDR3nt: TGCGCCAGCAGCTCCCGATGGGGTGGGGGGCGCGGGTCTTTCTACGAGCAGTACTTC; CDR3aa: CASSSRWGGGRGSFYEQYF
abundance: NA; d_gene: NA; v_gene: TRBV7-3; j_gene: TRBJ1-5; CDR3nt: TGTGCCAGCAGCCTCACGACCAAATATCAGCCCCAACATTTT; CDR3aa: CASSLTTKYQPQHF
abundance: NA; d_gene: TRBD1; v_gene: TRBV5-1; j_gene: TRBJ2-5; CDR3nt: TGCGCCAGCAGCGCCGGACAGGGGCAAGAGACCCAGTACTTC; CDR3aa: CASSAGQGQETQYF
abundance: NA; d_gene: TRBD1; v_gene: TRBV18; j_gene: TRBJ1-1; CDR3nt: TGTGCCAGCTCGACGACAGGGGTTAAGGACACTGAAGCTTTCTTT; CDR3aa: CASSTTGVKDTEAFF
abundance: NA; d_gene: TRBD1; v_gene: TRBV12-5; j_gene: TRBJ1-6; CDR3nt: TGTGCTAGTGGTTTGGTCCGGACAGGAGATTGGAATTCACCCCTCCACTTT; CDR3aa: CASGLVRTGDWNSPLHF
abundance: NA; d_gene: NA; v_gene: TRBV25-1; j_gene: TRBJ1-1; CDR3nt: TGTGCCAGCAGTGATCCGGGGGAATCGAACACTGAAGCTTTCTTT; CDR3aa: CASSDPGESNTEAFF
abundance: NA; d_gene: NA; v_gene: TRBV27; j_gene: TRBJ1-5; CDR3nt: TGTGCCAGCAGTTTAGTCGGTCTCCCTTCCAATCAGCCCCAGCATTTT; CDR3aa: CASSLVGLPSNQPQHF
abundance: NA; d_gene: NA; v_gene: TRBV7-8; j_gene: TRBJ1-1; CDR3nt: TGTGCCAGCAGCTTAGTCTTTATACGGGGTACGGTTGATCAGGGGAACATTGAAGCTTTCTTT; CDR3aa: CASSLVFIRGTVDQGNIEAFF
abundance: few; d_gene: TRBD1; v_gene: TRBV18; j_gene: TRBJ2-6; CDR3nt: TGTGCCAGCCAAAGGACAGGGGCTAACTCTGGGGCCAACGTCCTGACTTTC; CDR3aa: CASQRTGANSGANVLTF
abundance: NA; d_gene: TRBD1; v_gene: TRBV7-9; j_gene: TRBJ1-4; CDR3nt: TGTGCCAGCAGCCCATACGGACAGGGCGATGAAAAACTGTTTTTT; CDR3aa: CASSPYGQGDEKLFF
abundance: NA; d_gene: TRBD1; v_gene: TRBV27; j_gene: TRBJ1-5; CDR3nt: TGTGCCAGCAGACCAGACAGGGGAGGCCAGCCCCAGCATTTT; CDR3aa: CASRPDRGGQPQHF
abundance: NA; d_gene: TRBD1; v_gene: TRBV2; j_gene: TRBJ2-3; CDR3nt: TGTGCCAGCAGTGGTTCACAGGGGGTTATGAATACGCAGTATTTT; CDR3aa: CASSGSQGVMNTQYF
abundance: NA; d_gene: NA; v_gene: TRBV6-1; j_gene: TRBJ1-1; CDR3nt: TGTGCCAGCAGTGAAATACACTCGGCAGCCTTTGAAGCTTTCTTT; CDR3aa: CASSEIHSAAFEAFF
abundance: NA; d_gene: NA; v_gene: TRBV7-9; j_gene: TRBJ1-2; CDR3nt: TGTGCCAGCAGTCGAGGGGTTGGCTACACCTTC; CDR3aa: CASSRGVGYTF
abundance: NA; d_gene: NA; v_gene: TRBV30; j_gene: TRBJ1-6; CDR3nt: TGTGCCTGGAGTGATAATTCACCCCTCCACTTT; CDR3aa: CAWSDNSPLHF
abundance: NA; d_gene: TRBD2; v_gene: TRBV11-2; j_gene: TRBJ2-3; CDR3nt: TGTGCCAGCAGGGAAGCGGGGGTAAGCACAGATACGCAGTATTTT; CDR3aa: CASREAGVSTDTQYF
abundance: NA; d_gene: TRBD2; v_gene: TRBV5-6; j_gene: TRBJ2-5; CDR3nt: TGTGCCAGCAGCTTACTAGCGAGAGAGACCCAGTACTTC; CDR3aa: CASSLLARETQYF
abundance: NA; d_gene: NA; v_gene: TRBV5-1; j_gene: TRBJ1-2; CDR3nt: TGCGCCAGCAGCCCTCGACAGGAGCCTAACTATGGCTACACCTTC; CDR3aa: CASSPRQEPNYGYTF
abundance: once; d_gene: NA; v_gene: TRBV11-1; j_gene: TRBJ1-3; CDR3nt: TGTGCCAGCAGCTCAAGGGCGCACTCTGGAAACACCATATATTTT; CDR3aa: CASSSRAHSGNTIYF
abundance: NA; d_gene: NA; v_gene: TRBV15; j_gene: TRBJ1-1; CDR3nt: TGTGCCACCAGCAGAGATAAGGTTAATTTTAAGGTTTTCACTGAAGCTTTCTTT; CDR3aa: CATSRDKVNFKVFTEAFF
abundance: NA; d_gene: NA; v_gene: TRBV5-4; j_gene: TRBJ2-5; CDR3nt: TGTGCCAGCAGCTTGGTACGGCAAGAGACCCAGTACTTC; CDR3aa: CASSLVRQETQYF
abundance: NA; d_gene: TRBD1; v_gene: TRBV6-1; j_gene: TRBJ1-2; CDR3nt: TGTGCCAGCAGTGAAAGTCAGGGGGGTGGCTACACCTTC; CDR3aa: CASSESQGGGYTF
abundance: NA; d_gene: TRBD1; v_gene: TRBV11-2; j_gene: TRBJ1-2; CDR3nt: TGTGCCAGCAGCTTAGAGACAGGGGTGGGGTATGGCTACACCTTC; CDR3aa: CASSLETGVGYGYTF
abundance: NA; d_gene: NA; v_gene: TRBV25-1; j_gene: TRBJ1-6; CDR3nt: TGTGCCAGCAGTGGGGGAAAGGTAAATTCACCCCTCCACTTT; CDR3aa: CASSGGKVNSPLHF
abundance: NA; d_gene: NA; v_gene: TRBV19; j_gene: TRBJ1-5; CDR3nt: TGTGCCAGTAGTACTTCGGGAATGAGCAATCAGCCCCAGCATTTT; CDR3aa: CASSTSGMSNQPQHF
abundance: NA; d_gene: NA; v_gene: TRBV10-1; j_gene: TRBJ2-5; CDR3nt: TGCGCCAGCAGTGAAAACAGGGAAGAGACCCAGTACTTC; CDR3aa: CASSENREETQYF
abundance: NA; d_gene: TRBD2; v_gene: TRBV30; j_gene: TRBJ2-5; CDR3nt: TGTGCCTGGAGTCCGGCGTCTAGCGGGGGGCCGGTAAGGTACCAAGAGACCCAGTACTTC; CDR3aa: CAWSPASSGGPVRYQETQYF
abundance: NA; d_gene: TRBD1; v_gene: TRBV18; j_gene: TRBJ1-5; CDR3nt: TGTGCCAGCTCACCGGGACAGGGGGCCCAGCCCCAGCATTTT; CDR3aa: CASSPGQGAQPQHF
abundance: NA; d_gene: TRBD1; v_gene: TRBV2; j_gene: TRBJ1-2; CDR3nt: TGTGCCAGCAGTGCTGGGACAGGGCGGCTGGGCTACACCTTC; CDR3aa: CASSAGTGRLGYTF
abundance: once; d_gene: NA; v_gene: TRBV7-9; j_gene: TRBJ2-6; CDR3nt: TGTGCCAGCAGAAAACAGGCCTCTGGGGCCAACGTCCTGACTTTC; CDR3aa: CASRKQASGANVLTF
abundance: NA; d_gene: TRBD1; v_gene: TRBV7-9; j_gene: TRBJ1-1; CDR3nt: TGTGCCAGCAGCTTAGTTCCAGGGGGCATGAACACTGAAGCTTTCTTT; CDR3aa: CASSLVPGGMNTEAFF
abundance: NA; d_gene: NA; v_gene: TRBV4-1; j_gene: TRBJ2-1; CDR3nt: TGCGCCAGCAGCCAAGACTCTTTTTGGCAGGGCTCCTACAATGAGCAGTTCTTC; CDR3aa: CASSQDSFWQGSYNEQFF
abundance: NA; d_gene: TRBD2; v_gene: TRBV29-1; j_gene: TRBJ2-1; CDR3nt: TGCAGCGTTGTCCTAGCGGGGGGCTACAATGAGCAGTTCTTC; CDR3aa: CSVVLAGGYNEQFF
abundance: few; d_gene: NA; v_gene: TRBV27; j_gene: TRBJ1-5; CDR3nt: TGTGCCAGCAGCCGAGCGGGGGATAGCAATCAGCCCCAGCATTTT; CDR3aa: CASSRAGDSNQPQHF
abundance: NA; d_gene: NA; v_gene: TRBV18; j_gene: TRBJ2-1; CDR3nt: TGTGCCAGCTCACCACCCCCGAGTGAGCAGTTCTTC; CDR3aa: CASSPPPSEQFF
abundance: NA; d_gene: NA; v_gene: TRBV7-9; j_gene: TRBJ2-5; CDR3nt: TGTGCCAGCAGCTTAGGACAAAACAGGGAGACCCAGTACTTC; CDR3aa: CASSLGQNRETQYF
abundance: NA; d_gene: NA; v_gene: TRBV19; j_gene: TRBJ1-2; CDR3nt: TGTGCCAGTAGTACCCTGCAGACCAACTATGGCTACACCTTC; CDR3aa: CASSTLQTNYGYTF
abundance: NA; d_gene: NA; v_gene: TRBV6-1; j_gene: TRBJ2-2; CDR3nt: TGTGCCAGCAGTGATGTTAGGGTTGAGGCCGGGGAGCTGTTTTTT; CDR3aa: CASSDVRVEAGELFF